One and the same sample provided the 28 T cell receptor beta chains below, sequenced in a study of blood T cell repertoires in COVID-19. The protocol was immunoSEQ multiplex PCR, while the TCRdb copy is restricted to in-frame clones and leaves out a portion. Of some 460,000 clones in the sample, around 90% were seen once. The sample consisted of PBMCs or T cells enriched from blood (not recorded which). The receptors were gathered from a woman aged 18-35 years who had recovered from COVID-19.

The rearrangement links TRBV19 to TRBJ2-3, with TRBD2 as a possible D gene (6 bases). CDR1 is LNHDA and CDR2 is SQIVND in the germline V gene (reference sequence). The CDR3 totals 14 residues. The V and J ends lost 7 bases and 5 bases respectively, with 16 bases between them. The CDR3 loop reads CASTRGGLRDTQYF. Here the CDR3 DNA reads TGTGCCAGTACAAGGGGAGGACTGCGAGATACGCAGTATTTT.

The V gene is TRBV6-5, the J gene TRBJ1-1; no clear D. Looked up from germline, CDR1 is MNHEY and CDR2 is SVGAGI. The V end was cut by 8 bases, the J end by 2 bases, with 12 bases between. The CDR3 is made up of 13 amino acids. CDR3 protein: CASSRLFNTEAFF. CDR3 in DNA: TGTGCCAGCTCCCGTCTTTTTAACACTGAAGCTTTCTTT.

The CDR3 sequence is CSLGQGVDGTQYF. DNA for the CDR3: TGCAGCCTAGGACAGGGGGTTGATGGGACCCAGTACTTC. The rearrangement joins TRBV29-1 to TRBJ2-5, with TRBD1 matching 10 bases. The CDR3 runs 13 residues. CDR1 is SQVTM and CDR2 is ANQGSEA in the germline V gene. V gave up 8 bases and J gave up 7 bases; unmatched junction bases: 10. The full variable domain, its missing parts supplied by reference TRBV29-1 and TRBJ2-5, is SAVISQKPSRDICQRGTSLTIQCQVDSQVTMMFWYRQQPGQSLTLIATANQGSEATYESGFVIDKFPISRPNLTFSTLTVSNMSPEDSSIYLCSLGQGVDGTQYFGPGTRLLVL.

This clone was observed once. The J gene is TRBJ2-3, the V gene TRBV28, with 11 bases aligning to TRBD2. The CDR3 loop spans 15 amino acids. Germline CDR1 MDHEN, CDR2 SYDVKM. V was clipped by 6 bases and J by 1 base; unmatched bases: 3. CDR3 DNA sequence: TGTGCCAGCAGGACACTAGCGGGGGGCACAGATACGCAGTATTTT. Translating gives CASRTLAGGTDTQYF.

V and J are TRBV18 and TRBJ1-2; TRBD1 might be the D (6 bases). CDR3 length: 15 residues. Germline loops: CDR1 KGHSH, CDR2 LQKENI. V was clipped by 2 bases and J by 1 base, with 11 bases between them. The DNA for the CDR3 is TGTGCCAGCTCACCAGGACAGCATAATAACTATGGCTACACCTTC. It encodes CASSPGQHNNYGYTF.

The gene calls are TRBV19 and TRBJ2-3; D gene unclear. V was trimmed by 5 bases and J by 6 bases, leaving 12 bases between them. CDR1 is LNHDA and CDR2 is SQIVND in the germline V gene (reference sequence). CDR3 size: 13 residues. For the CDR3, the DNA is TGTGCCAGTAGTCCGACATCAAGGGATACGCAGTATTTT. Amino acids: CASSPTSRDTQYF.

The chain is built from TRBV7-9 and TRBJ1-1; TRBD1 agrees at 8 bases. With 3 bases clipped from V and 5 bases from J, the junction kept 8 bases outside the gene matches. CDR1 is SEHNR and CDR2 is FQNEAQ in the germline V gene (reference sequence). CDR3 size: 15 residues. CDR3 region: CASSFPGQGRTEAFF. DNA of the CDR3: TGTGCCAGCAGCTTTCCCGGACAGGGTAGGACTGAAGCTTTCTTT.

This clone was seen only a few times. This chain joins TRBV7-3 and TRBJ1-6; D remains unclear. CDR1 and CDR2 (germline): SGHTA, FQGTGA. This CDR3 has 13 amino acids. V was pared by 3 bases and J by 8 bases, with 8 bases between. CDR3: CASSFYDDSPLHF. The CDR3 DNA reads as TGTGCCAGCAGCTTCTATGATGATTCACCCCTCCACTTT.

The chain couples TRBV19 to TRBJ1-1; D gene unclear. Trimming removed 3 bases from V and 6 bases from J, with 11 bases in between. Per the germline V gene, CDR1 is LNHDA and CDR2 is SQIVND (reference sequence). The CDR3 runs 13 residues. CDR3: CASSIETSAEAFF. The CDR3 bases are TGTGCCAGTAGTATCGAAACTTCTGCTGAAGCTTTCTTT.

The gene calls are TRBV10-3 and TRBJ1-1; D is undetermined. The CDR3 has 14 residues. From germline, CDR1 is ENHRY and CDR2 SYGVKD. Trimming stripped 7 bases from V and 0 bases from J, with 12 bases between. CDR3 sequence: CAIKAPGLNTEAFF. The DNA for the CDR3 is TGTGCCATCAAGGCCCCAGGATTGAACACTGAAGCTTTCTTT.

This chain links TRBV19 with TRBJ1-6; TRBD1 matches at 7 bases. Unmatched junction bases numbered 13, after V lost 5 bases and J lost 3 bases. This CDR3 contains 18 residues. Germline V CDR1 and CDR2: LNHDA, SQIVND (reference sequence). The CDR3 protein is CASSAGNPGGIYNSPLHF. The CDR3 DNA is TGTGCCAGTAGTGCCGGGAACCCAGGGGGTATCTATAATTCACCCCTCCACTTT.

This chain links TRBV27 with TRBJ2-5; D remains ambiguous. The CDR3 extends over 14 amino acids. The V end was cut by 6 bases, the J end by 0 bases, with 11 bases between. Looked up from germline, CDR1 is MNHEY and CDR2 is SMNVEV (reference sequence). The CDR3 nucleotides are TGTGCCAGCAGAAGTACACCGTACCAAGAGACCCAGTACTTC. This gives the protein CASRSTPYQETQYF.

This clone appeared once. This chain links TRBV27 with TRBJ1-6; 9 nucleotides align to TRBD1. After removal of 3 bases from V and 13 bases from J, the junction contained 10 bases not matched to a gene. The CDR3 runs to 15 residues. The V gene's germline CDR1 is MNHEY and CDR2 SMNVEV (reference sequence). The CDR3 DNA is TGTGCCAGCAGTTTTTCCGGGACAGGGCTGGGTCCCCTCCACTTT. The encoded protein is CASSFSGTGLGPLHF.

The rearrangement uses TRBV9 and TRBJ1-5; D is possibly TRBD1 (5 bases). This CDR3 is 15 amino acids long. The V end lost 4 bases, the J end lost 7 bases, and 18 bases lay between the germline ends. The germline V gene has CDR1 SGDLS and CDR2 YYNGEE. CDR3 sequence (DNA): TGTGCCAGCAGCATCGACCAGGGCCCAGGGCAGCCCCAGCATTTT. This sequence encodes CASSIDQGPGQPQHF.

In DNA form, the CDR3 reads TGTGCCAGCAGCCTCGGACAGGCGAACACCGGGGAGCTGTTTTTT. Amino acid sequence: CASSLGQANTGELFF. The chain carries TRBV7-6 and TRBJ2-2; 7 nucleotides align to TRBD1. Germline CDR1 SGHVS, CDR2 FNYEAQ. This CDR3 is built from 15 residues. Unmatched junction bases numbered 3, after V lost 5 bases and J lost 0 bases.

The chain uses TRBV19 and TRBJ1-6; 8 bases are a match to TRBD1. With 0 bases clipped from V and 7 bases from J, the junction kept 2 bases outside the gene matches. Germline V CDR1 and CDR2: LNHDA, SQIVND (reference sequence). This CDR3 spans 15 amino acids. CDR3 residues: CASSIDRTGNSPLHF. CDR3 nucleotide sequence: TGTGCCAGTAGTATAGACCGGACAGGGAATTCACCCCTCCACTTT.

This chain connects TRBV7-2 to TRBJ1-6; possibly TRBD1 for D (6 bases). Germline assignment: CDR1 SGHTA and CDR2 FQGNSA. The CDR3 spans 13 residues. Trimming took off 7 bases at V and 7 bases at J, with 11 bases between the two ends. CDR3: CASTEGVNSPLHF. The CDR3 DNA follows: TGTGCCAGCACTGAGGGGGTGAATTCACCCCTCCACTTT.

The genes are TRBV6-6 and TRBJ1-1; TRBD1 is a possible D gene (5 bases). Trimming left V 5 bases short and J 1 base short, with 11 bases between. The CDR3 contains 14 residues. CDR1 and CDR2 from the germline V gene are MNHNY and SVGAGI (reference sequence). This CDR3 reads CASSPQTENTEAFF. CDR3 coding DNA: TGTGCCAGCAGTCCCCAGACAGAGAACACTGAAGCTTTCTTT.

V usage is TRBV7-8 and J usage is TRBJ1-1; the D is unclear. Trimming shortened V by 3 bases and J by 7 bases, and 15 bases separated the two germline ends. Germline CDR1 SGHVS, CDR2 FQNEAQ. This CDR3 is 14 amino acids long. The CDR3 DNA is TGTGCCAGCAGCTTTAATAGGGAGCCGGGTGAAGCTTTCTTT. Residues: CASSFNREPGEAFF.

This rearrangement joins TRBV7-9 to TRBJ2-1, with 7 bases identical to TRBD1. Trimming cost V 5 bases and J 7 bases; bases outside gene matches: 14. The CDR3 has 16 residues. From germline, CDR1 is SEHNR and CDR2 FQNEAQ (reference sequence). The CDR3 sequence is CASSEGSQGGENEQFF. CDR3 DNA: TGTGCCAGCAGCGAGGGATCTCAAGGGGGCGAGAATGAGCAGTTCTTC.

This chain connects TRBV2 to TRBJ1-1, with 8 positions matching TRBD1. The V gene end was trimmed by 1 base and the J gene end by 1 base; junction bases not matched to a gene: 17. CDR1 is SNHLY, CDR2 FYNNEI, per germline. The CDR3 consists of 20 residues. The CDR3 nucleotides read TGTGCCAGCAGTGAAGGACGGGGGTCGACAGGGGCCAAGAGGAACACTGAAGCTTTCTTT. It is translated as CASSEGRGSTGAKRNTEAFF.

CDR3 sequence: CARGGQGLSSYEQYF. The CDR3 nucleotides are TGTGCTAGGGGGGGACAGGGGCTCAGCTCCTACGAGCAGTACTTC. This sequence joins TRBV12-5 and TRBJ2-7; 10 bases agree with TRBD1. This CDR3 is 15 amino acids long. Losses at the gene ends were 9 bases for V and 0 bases for J; bases not matched to a gene: 8. The germline V gene has CDR1 LGHNT and CDR2 FRNRAP. The full variable domain, rest sourced from reference TRBV12-5 and TRBJ2-7, is DARVTQTPRHKVTEMGQEVTMRCQPILGHNTVFWYRQTMMQGLELLAYFRNRAPLDDSGMPKDRFSAEMPDATLATLKIQPSEPRDSAVYFCARGGQGLSSYEQYFGPGTRLTVT.

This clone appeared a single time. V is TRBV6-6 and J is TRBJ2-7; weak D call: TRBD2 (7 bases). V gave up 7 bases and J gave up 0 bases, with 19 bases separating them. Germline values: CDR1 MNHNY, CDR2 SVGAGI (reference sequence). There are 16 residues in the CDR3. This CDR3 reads CASTQEGGQSSYEQYF. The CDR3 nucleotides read TGTGCCAGCACCCAGGAGGGGGGGCAGAGCTCCTACGAGCAGTACTTC.

The CDR3 loop is CASSLTSGGQETQYF. The CDR3 coding sequence is TGTGCCAGCAGCTTGACTAGCGGGGGACAAGAGACCCAGTACTTC. V is TRBV5-4 and J is TRBJ2-5; 11 bases fit TRBD2. This CDR3 contains 15 residues. Trimming took 1 base from V and 2 from J; bases not matched to a gene: 1. Germline V gene lookup returns CDR1 SGHNT and CDR2 YYREEE (reference sequence). Full variable domain (remainder filled in from reference TRBV5-4 and TRBJ2-5): ETGVTQSPTHLIKTRGQQVTLRCSSQSGHNTVSWYQQALGQGPQFIFQYYREEENGRGNFPPRFSGLQFPNYSSELNVNALELDDSALYLCASSLTSGGQETQYFGPGTRLLVL.

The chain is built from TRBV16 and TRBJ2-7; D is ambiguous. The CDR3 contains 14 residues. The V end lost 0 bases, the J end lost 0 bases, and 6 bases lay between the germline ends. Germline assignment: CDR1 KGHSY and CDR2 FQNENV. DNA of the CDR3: TGTGCCAGCAGCCAATCGTACAGCTCCTACGAGCAGTACTTC. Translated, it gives CASSQSYSSYEQYF.

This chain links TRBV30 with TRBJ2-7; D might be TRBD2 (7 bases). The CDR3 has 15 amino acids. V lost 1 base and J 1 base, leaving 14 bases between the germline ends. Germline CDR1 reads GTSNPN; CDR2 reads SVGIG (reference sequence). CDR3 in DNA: TGTGCCTGGAGTGAAGGGGGGGGGAAATCCTACGAGCAGTACTTC. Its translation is CAWSEGGGKSYEQYF.

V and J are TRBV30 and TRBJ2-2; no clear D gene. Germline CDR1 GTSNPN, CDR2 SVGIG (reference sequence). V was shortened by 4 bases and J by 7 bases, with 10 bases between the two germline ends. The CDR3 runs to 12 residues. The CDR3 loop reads CAWIKSYGELFF. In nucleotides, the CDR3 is TGTGCCTGGATAAAGAGTTACGGGGAGCTGTTTTTT.

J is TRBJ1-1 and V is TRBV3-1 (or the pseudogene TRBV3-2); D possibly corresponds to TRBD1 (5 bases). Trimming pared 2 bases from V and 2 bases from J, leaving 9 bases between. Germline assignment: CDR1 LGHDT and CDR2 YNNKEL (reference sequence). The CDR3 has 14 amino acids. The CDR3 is CASSQKGINTEAFF. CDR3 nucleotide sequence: TGTGCCAGCAGCCAAAAGGGGATCAACACTGAAGCTTTCTTT.